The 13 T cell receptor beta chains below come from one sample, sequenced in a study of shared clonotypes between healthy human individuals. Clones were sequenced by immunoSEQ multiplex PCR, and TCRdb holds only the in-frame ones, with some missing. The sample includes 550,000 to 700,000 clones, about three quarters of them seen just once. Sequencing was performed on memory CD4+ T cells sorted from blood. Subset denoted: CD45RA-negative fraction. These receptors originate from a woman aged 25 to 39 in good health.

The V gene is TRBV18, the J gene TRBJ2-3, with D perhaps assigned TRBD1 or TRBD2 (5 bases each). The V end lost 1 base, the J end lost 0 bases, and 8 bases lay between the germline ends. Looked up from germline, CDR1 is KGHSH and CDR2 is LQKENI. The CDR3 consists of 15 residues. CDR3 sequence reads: CASSPQGSSTDTQYF. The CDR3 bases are TGTGCCAGCTCACCACAGGGGAGTAGCACAGATACGCAGTATTTT.

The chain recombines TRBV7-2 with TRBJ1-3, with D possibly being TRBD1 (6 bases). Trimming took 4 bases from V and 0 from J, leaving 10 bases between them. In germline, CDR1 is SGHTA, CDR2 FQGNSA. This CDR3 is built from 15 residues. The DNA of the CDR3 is TGTGCCAGCAGCTCCGGACAGCTCTCTGGAAACACCATATATTTT. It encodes CASSSGQLSGNTIYF.

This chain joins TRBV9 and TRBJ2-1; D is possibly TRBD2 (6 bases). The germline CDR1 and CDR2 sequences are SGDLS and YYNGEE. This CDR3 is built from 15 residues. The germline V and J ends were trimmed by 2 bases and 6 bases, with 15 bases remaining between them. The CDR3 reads CASSVSWGEVNEQFF. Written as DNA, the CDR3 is TGTGCCAGCAGCGTCAGCTGGGGGGAGGTCAATGAGCAGTTCTTC.

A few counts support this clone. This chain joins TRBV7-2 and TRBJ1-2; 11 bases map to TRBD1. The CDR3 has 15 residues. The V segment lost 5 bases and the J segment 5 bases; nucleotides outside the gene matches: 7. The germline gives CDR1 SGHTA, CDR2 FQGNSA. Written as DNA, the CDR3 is TGTGCCAGCAGCATTGGGACAGGGGGTAGTTATGGCTACACCTTC. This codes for CASSIGTGGSYGYTF.

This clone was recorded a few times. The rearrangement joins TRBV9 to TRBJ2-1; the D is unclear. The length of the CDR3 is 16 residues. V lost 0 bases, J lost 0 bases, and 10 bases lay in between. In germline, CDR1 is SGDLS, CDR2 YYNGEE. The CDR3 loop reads CASSVAPGSSYNEQFF. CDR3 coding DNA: TGTGCCAGCAGCGTAGCTCCGGGCAGCTCCTACAATGAGCAGTTCTTC.

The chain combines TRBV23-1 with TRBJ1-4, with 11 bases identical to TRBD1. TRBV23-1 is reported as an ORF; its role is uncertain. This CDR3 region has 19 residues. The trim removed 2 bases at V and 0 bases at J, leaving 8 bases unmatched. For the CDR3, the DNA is TGCGCCAGCAGTCAACACCGGGACAGGGGGACCCCAACTAATGAAAAACTGTTTTTT. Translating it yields CASSQHRDRGTPTNEKLFF.

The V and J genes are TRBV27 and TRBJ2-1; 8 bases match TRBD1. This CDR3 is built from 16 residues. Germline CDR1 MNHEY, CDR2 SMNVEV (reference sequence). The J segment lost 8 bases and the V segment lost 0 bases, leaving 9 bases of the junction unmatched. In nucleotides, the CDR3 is TGTGCCAGCAGTTTATCGTTAGGACAGGGTTTCTATGAGCAGTTCTTC. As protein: CASSLSLGQGFYEQFF.

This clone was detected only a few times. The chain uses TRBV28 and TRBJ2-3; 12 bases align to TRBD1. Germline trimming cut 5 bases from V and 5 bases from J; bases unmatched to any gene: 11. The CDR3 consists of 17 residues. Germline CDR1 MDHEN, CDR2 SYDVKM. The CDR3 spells CASSDAPGQGAGDTQYF. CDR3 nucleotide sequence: TGTGCCAGCAGTGACGCTCCGGGACAGGGGGCGGGAGATACGCAGTATTTT.

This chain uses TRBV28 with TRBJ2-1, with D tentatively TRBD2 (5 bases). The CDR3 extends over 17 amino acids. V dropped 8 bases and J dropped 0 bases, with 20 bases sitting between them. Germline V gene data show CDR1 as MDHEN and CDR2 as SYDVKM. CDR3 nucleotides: TGTGCCAGCTCCCCACTAGGTATGATGAGCTCCTACAATGAGCAGTTCTTC. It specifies CASSPLGMMSSYNEQFF.

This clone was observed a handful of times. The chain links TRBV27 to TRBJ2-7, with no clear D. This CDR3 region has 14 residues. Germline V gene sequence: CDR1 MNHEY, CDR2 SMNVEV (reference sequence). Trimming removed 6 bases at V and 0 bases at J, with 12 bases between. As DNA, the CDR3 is TGTGCCAGCAGGAACGCCGGCCGCTCCTACGAGCAGTACTTC. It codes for CASRNAGRSYEQYF.

CDR3 nucleotide sequence: TGCGCCAGCACCCTCAGGGTCGGGGAAAAACTGTTTTTT. Translated: CASTLRVGEKLFF. The V gene is TRBV5-1, the J gene TRBJ1-4; a possible D gene is TRBD1 (5 bases). Germline V lookup: CDR1 SGHRS, CDR2 YFSETQ. V lost 6 bases, J lost 8 bases, and 14 bases lay in between. The CDR3 sequence is 13 residues long.

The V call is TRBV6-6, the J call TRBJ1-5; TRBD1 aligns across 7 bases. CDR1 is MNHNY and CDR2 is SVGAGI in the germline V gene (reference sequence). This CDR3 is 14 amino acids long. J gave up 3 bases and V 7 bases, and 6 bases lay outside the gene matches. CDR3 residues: CASTPGQNNQPQHF. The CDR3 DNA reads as TGTGCCAGCACCCCGGGACAGAACAATCAGCCCCAGCATTTT.

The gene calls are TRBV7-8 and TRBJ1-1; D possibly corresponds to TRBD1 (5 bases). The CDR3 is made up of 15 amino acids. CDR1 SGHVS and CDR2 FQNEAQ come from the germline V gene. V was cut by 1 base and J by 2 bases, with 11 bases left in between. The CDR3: CASSLVRTQNTEAFF. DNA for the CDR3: TGTGCCAGCAGCTTAGTCCGGACACAAAACACTGAAGCTTTCTTT.